The 18 T cell receptor beta chains below were found in one sample sequenced in a study of shared clonotypes between healthy human individuals. Libraries were prepared by immunoSEQ multiplex PCR; TCRdb keeps only in-frame clonotypes and omits some of them. The repertoire holds over a million clones, approximately 78% seen once, with more than 0.5% in the top ten. The source material was memory CD4+ T cells from PBMCs. Subset denoted: CD45RA-negative fraction. Receptor source: a young man in good health. Some clones in this sample may be carry-over from other donors' samples.

The gene calls are TRBV30 and TRBJ2-7, with TRBD2 matching over 10 bases. Trimming removed 0 bases from V and 0 bases from J; junction bases left unmatched: 8. Germline V gene data show CDR1 as GTSNPN and CDR2 as SVGIG (reference sequence). There are 17 residues in the CDR3. The CDR3 coding sequence is TGTGCCTGGAGTGTAGTTCCTAGCGGGAGCCACTCCTACGAGCAGTACTTC. Its protein is CAWSVVPSGSHSYEQYF.

CDR3 DNA sequence: TGTGCCAGCAGTTTAGGATTATGGGGGGCGAATCAGCCCCAGCATTTT. Protein: CASSLGLWGANQPQHF. The J gene is TRBJ1-5, the V gene TRBV28, with a weak D call TRBD1 (6 bases). Per the germline V gene, CDR1 is MDHEN and CDR2 is SYDVKM. The CDR3 has 16 residues. V shed 2 bases and J shed 4 bases, with 15 bases lying between them.

The V call is TRBV5-1, the J call TRBJ1-1; 9 positions match TRBD1. V was clipped by 2 bases and J by 4 bases; unmatched bases: 6. Germline V lookup: CDR1 SGHRS, CDR2 YFSETQ. CDR3 length: 15 amino acids. The CDR3 loop reads CASSFGTGQVTEAFF. In DNA form, the CDR3 reads TGCGCCAGCAGCTTCGGGACAGGGCAAGTCACTGAAGCTTTCTTT.

CDR3 amino acids: CASRGTSGSPETQYF. The DNA for the CDR3 is TGTGCCAGCAGGGGGACTAGCGGGAGTCCAGAGACCCAGTACTTC. The gene calls are TRBV2 and TRBJ2-5, with 14 bases aligning to TRBD2. The CDR3 consists of 15 residues. In germline, CDR1 is SNHLY, CDR2 FYNNEI. The V segment lost 6 bases and the J segment 4 bases; nucleotides outside the gene matches: 4.

Concerning this clone: This could be a read error, since a much larger clone is one nucleotide away. This specimen includes other DNA sequences encoding the same CDR3. The CDR3 protein is CASSQGAQETQYF. Here the CDR3 DNA reads TGTGCCAGCAGCCAGGGGGCCCAAGAGACCCAGTACTTC. The chain combines TRBV7-3 with TRBJ2-5; 8 nucleotides align to TRBD1. Germline V gives CDR1 SGHTA, CDR2 FQGTGA. The length of the CDR3 is 13 residues. J gave up 1 base and V 5 bases, and 0 bases lay outside the gene matches. Filled out from reference TRBV7-3 and TRBJ2-5, the complete variable domain reads GAGVSQTPSNKVTEKGKYVELRCDPISGHTALYWYRQSLGQGPEFLIYFQGTGAADDSGLPNDRFFAVRPEGSVSTLKIQRTERGDSAVYLCASSQGAQETQYFGPGTRLLVL.

This chain links TRBV6-5 with TRBJ1-5; D is possibly TRBD1 (6 bases). The V gene lost 6 bases and the J gene lost 0 bases, with 12 bases spanning the gap. The CDR3 has 15 amino acids. From germline, CDR1 is MNHEY and CDR2 SVGAGI. The chain's CDR3 is CASSQDRYSNQPQHF. The DNA of the CDR3 is TGTGCCAGCAGCCAGGACAGATATAGCAATCAGCCCCAGCATTTT.

The rearrangement links TRBV6-1 to TRBJ2-1, with D perhaps being TRBD1 or TRBD2 (5 bases each). The CDR3 is 15 amino acids. Trimming took 2 bases from V and 10 from J, leaving 18 bases between them. Germline V lookup: CDR1 MNHNS, CDR2 SASEGT. The CDR3 spells CASSELGVSLGEQFF. The CDR3 DNA is TGTGCCAGCAGTGAATTGGGGGTTAGTCTGGGCGAGCAGTTCTTC.

V gene TRBV28 combines with J gene TRBJ1-1, with 10 positions matching TRBD1. Germline V gene lookup returns CDR1 MDHEN and CDR2 SYDVKM. J was trimmed by 11 bases and V by 10 bases; bases with no gene match: 16. This CDR3 region has 14 residues. DNA of the CDR3: TGTGCCACCCATCGACAGGGGGCGCTCAGTGGGGCTTTCTTT. Its translation is CATHRQGALSGAFF. The entire variable domain, with the rest obtained from reference TRBV28 and TRBJ1-1, is as follows: DVKVTQSSRYLVKRTGEKVFLECVQDMDHENMFWYRQDPGLGLRLIYFSYDVKMKEKGDIPEGYSVSREKKERFSLILESASTNQTSMYLCATHRQGALSGAFFGQGTRLTVV.

V gene TRBV5-1 combines with J gene TRBJ1-5; D remains unclear. Germline V gives CDR1 SGHRS, CDR2 YFSETQ. This CDR3 has 15 amino acids. V was trimmed by 0 bases and J by 2 bases, leaving 9 bases between them. CDR3 amino acids: CASSLGVVGNQPQHF. The CDR3, as DNA: TGCGCCAGCAGCTTGGGGGTAGTTGGCAATCAGCCCCAGCATTTT.

The chain links TRBV6-1 to TRBJ2-3, with 7 bases lining up with TRBD1. The CDR3 sequence is 16 residues long. Germline trimming cut 4 bases from V and 6 bases from J; bases unmatched to any gene: 13. The germline gives CDR1 MNHNS, CDR2 SASEGT. The CDR3 is CASSATPGQSWDTQYF. The CDR3, as DNA: TGTGCCAGCAGTGCAACCCCGGGACAGTCCTGGGATACGCAGTATTTT.

The CDR3 loop reads CASSLGPGANEKLFF. The DNA for the CDR3 is TGTGCCAGCAGCTTGGGGCCAGGCGCTAATGAAAAACTGTTTTTT. The chain employs TRBV5-6 and TRBJ1-4; D call uncertain. V was trimmed by 0 bases and J by 3 bases, leaving 9 bases between them. Germline CDR1 and CDR2: SGHDT and YYEEEE. This CDR3 spans 15 amino acids.

The chain combines TRBV20-1 with TRBJ1-1, with D hard to call. The V end lost 7 bases, the J end lost 3 bases, and 9 bases lay between the germline ends. This CDR3 has 11 amino acids. From germline, CDR1 is DFQATT and CDR2 SNEGSKA (reference sequence). The CDR3 is CSDQRDTEAFF. The DNA for the CDR3 is TGCAGTGATCAGAGGGACACTGAAGCTTTCTTT.

This chain joins TRBV6-4 and TRBJ2-2; 7 bases align to TRBD1. This CDR3 contains 16 residues. The V gene's germline CDR1 is MRHNA and CDR2 SNTAGT. After removal of 4 bases from V and 1 base from J, the junction contained 6 bases not matched to a gene. This CDR3 is CASSVTGALNTGELFF. Here the CDR3 DNA reads TGTGCCAGCAGTGTAACAGGGGCCTTGAACACCGGGGAGCTGTTTTTT.

Of note for this clone: This CDR3 is also generated by other DNA sequences in the sample. This chain joins TRBV11-2 and TRBJ2-1, with D unresolved. The CDR3 is made up of 12 amino acids. V was pared by 3 bases and J by 6 bases, with 6 bases between. Germline V CDR1 and CDR2: SGHAT, FQNNGV. The CDR3 DNA follows: TGTGCCAGCAGCTTGACCGGCAATGAGCAGTTCTTC. Amino acid sequence: CASSLTGNEQFF.

This rearrangement joins TRBV28 to TRBJ1-5; D might be TRBD1 (5 bases). There are 15 residues in the CDR3. Germline V lookup: CDR1 MDHEN, CDR2 SYDVKM. V was clipped by 4 bases and J by 4 bases, with 14 bases between them. CDR3 bases: TGTGCCAGCAGTTCGAGTGGGGGAGGGAATCAGCCCCAGCATTTT. Amino acid sequence: CASSSSGGGNQPQHF.

This clone was seen just once. CDR3 amino acids: CASSGQGSMNTEAFF. The CDR3 nucleotides read TGTGCCAGCAGCGGACAGGGATCTATGAACACTGAAGCTTTCTTT. The J gene is TRBJ1-1, the V gene TRBV2, with 8 nucleotides matching TRBD1. The V gene end was trimmed by 6 bases and the J gene end by 0 bases; junction bases not matched to a gene: 6. CDR1 and CDR2 from the germline V gene are SNHLY and FYNNEI. This CDR3 is 15 amino acids long.

The genes are TRBV5-4 and TRBJ2-2; 10 bases agree with TRBD1. CDR1 is SGHNT and CDR2 is YYREEE in the germline V gene (reference sequence). The CDR3 sequence is 17 residues long. The V segment lost 3 bases and the J segment 1 base; nucleotides outside the gene matches: 6. The DNA of the CDR3 is TGTGCCAGCAGCTCCAGACAGGGGGCTTTGAACACCGGGGAGCTGTTTTTT. Translated, it gives CASSSRQGALNTGELFF. Drawing the rest from reference TRBV5-4 and TRBJ2-2, the complete variable domain is ETGVTQSPTHLIKTRGQQVTLRCSSQSGHNTVSWYQQALGQGPQFIFQYYREEENGRGNFPPRFSGLQFPNYSSELNVNALELDDSALYLCASSSRQGALNTGELFFGEGSRLTVL.

This sequence joins TRBV6-6 and TRBJ2-3; D perhaps matches TRBD1 (6 bases). The CDR3 contains 14 residues. V was clipped by 2 bases and J by 3 bases, with 9 bases between them. The germline gives CDR1 MNHNY, CDR2 SVGAGI (reference sequence). CDR3 sequence (DNA): TGTGCCAGCAGTTACGACAGGAATACAGATACGCAGTATTTT. Translation gives CASSYDRNTDTQYF.